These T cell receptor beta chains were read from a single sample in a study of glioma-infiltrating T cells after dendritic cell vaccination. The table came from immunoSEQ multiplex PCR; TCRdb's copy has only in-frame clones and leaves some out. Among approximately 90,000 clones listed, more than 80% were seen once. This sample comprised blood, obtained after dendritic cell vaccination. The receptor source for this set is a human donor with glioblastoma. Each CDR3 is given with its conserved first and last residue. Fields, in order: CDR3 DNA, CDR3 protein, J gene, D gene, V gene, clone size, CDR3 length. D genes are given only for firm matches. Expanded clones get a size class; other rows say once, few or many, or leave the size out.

cdr3_nt: TGTGCCAGCAGCGGACTAGCGGGGGTAGACAATGAGCAGTTCTTC; cdr3_aa: CASSGLAGVDNEQFF; j_call: TRBJ2-1; d_call: TRBD2; v_call: TRBV6-1; clone_size: few; cdr3_length: 15
cdr3_nt: TGTGCCAGCAGCCACGGACAGGGATATCGGTTCTTC; cdr3_aa: CASSHGQGYRFF; j_call: TRBJ2-1; d_call: TRBD1; v_call: TRBV14; clone_size: -; cdr3_length: 12
cdr3_nt: TGTGCCAGCAGCCAAGTAGCGGGGGGCTTAAGCTCCTACAATGAGCAGTTCTTC; cdr3_aa: CASSQVAGGLSSYNEQFF; j_call: TRBJ2-1; d_call: TRBD2; v_call: TRBV4-2; clone_size: few; cdr3_length: 18
cdr3_nt: TGTGCCAGCAGTGAACTGCCTAGAGGAATCGAGCAGTACTTC; cdr3_aa: CASSELPRGIEQYF; j_call: TRBJ2-7; d_call: -; v_call: TRBV2; clone_size: -; cdr3_length: 14
cdr3_nt: TGTGCCAGCAGCTCGTTCCCGGGACAGGGGTATGAGCAGTTCTTC; cdr3_aa: CASSSFPGQGYEQFF; j_call: TRBJ2-1; d_call: TRBD1; v_call: TRBV5-6; clone_size: -; cdr3_length: 15
cdr3_nt: TGTGCCAGCAGCTTCGCGGGCTCTGGGGCCAACGTCCTGACTTTC; cdr3_aa: CASSFAGSGANVLTF; j_call: TRBJ2-6; d_call: -; v_call: TRBV5-8; clone_size: -; cdr3_length: 15
cdr3_nt: TGCAGCGTTGGAGGGGGACAGGGGGGCTACGAGCAGTACTTC; cdr3_aa: CSVGGGQGGYEQYF; j_call: TRBJ2-7; d_call: TRBD1; v_call: TRBV29-1; clone_size: -; cdr3_length: 14
cdr3_nt: TGCGCCAGCAGTTGGGGGGGTCTCAGAAATAATTCACCCCTCCACTTT; cdr3_aa: CASSWGGLRNNSPLHF; j_call: TRBJ1-6; d_call: -; v_call: TRBV5-1; clone_size: -; cdr3_length: 16
cdr3_nt: TGTGCCTGGAGAGCAGCGGTCATGAGCTTAGCATCAGATACGCAGTATTTT; cdr3_aa: CAWRAAVMSLASDTQYF; j_call: TRBJ2-3; d_call: -; v_call: TRBV30; clone_size: -; cdr3_length: 17
cdr3_nt: TGCGCCAGCAGCTTGGGAGCGGGAGTCAGGGAGCAGTTCTTC; cdr3_aa: CASSLGAGVREQFF; j_call: TRBJ2-1; d_call: TRBD2; v_call: TRBV5-1; clone_size: -; cdr3_length: 14
cdr3_nt: TGTGCCAGCAGCCCTAGCGGGAGGCCAACAGATACGCAGTATTTT; cdr3_aa: CASSPSGRPTDTQYF; j_call: TRBJ2-3; d_call: TRBD2; v_call: TRBV13; clone_size: -; cdr3_length: 15
cdr3_nt: TGCGCCAGCAGCCAAGCTGCACAGGGGTCTGATGAAAAACTGTTTTTT; cdr3_aa: CASSQAAQGSDEKLFF; j_call: TRBJ1-4; d_call: TRBD1; v_call: TRBV4-1; clone_size: -; cdr3_length: 16
cdr3_nt: TGTGCCAGCATCAGGGGGTTCAATCAGCCCCAGCATTTT; cdr3_aa: CASIRGFNQPQHF; j_call: TRBJ1-5; d_call: TRBD1; v_call: TRBV2; clone_size: few; cdr3_length: 13
cdr3_nt: TGTGCCAGCAGCTTCTTACAGGGGACTGGAAACACCATATATTTT; cdr3_aa: CASSFLQGTGNTIYF; j_call: TRBJ1-3; d_call: TRBD1; v_call: TRBV11-2; clone_size: -; cdr3_length: 15
cdr3_nt: TGTGCCAGCAGTGAGCAGGGGTCGGACTATGGCTACACCTTC; cdr3_aa: CASSEQGSDYGYTF; j_call: TRBJ1-2; d_call: -; v_call: TRBV2; clone_size: -; cdr3_length: 14
cdr3_nt: TGTGCCAGCAGCTTGGGACAGGGGGCAACTAATGAAAAACTGTTTTTT; cdr3_aa: CASSLGQGATNEKLFF; j_call: TRBJ1-4; d_call: TRBD1; v_call: TRBV7-9; clone_size: -; cdr3_length: 16
cdr3_nt: TGTGCCAGCAGTGAAGGCAGTGCTGGGGCCAACGTCCTGACTTTC; cdr3_aa: CASSEGSAGANVLTF; j_call: TRBJ2-6; d_call: -; v_call: TRBV6-1; clone_size: -; cdr3_length: 15
cdr3_nt: TGTGCCAGCTCACCACCCCAAGCCCAAGAGACCCAGTACTTC; cdr3_aa: CASSPPQAQETQYF; j_call: TRBJ2-5; d_call: -; v_call: TRBV18; clone_size: -; cdr3_length: 14
cdr3_nt: TGCAGCGGAAAAGGGACAGGGGACTCCTACGAGCAGTACTTC; cdr3_aa: CSGKGTGDSYEQYF; j_call: TRBJ2-7; d_call: TRBD1; v_call: TRBV29-1; clone_size: -; cdr3_length: 14
cdr3_nt: TGCGCCAGCAGCTCACCGGGACAAAACTATGGCTACACCTTC; cdr3_aa: CASSSPGQNYGYTF; j_call: TRBJ1-2; d_call: -; v_call: TRBV5-1; clone_size: -; cdr3_length: 14
cdr3_nt: TGTGCCAGTCATCCGTCGGGGTTTAGCTCCTACGAGCAGTACTTC; cdr3_aa: CASHPSGFSSYEQYF; j_call: TRBJ2-7; d_call: -; v_call: TRBV27; clone_size: -; cdr3_length: 15
cdr3_nt: TGTGCCAGCAGCTCTCCGGGACTAGCGGGAGCGAACACCGGGGAGCTGTTTTTT; cdr3_aa: CASSSPGLAGANTGELFF; j_call: TRBJ2-2; d_call: TRBD2; v_call: TRBV7-3; clone_size: -; cdr3_length: 18
cdr3_nt: TGTGCCATCAATTTCGAGGGGAGGAATGAGCAGTTCTTC; cdr3_aa: CAINFEGRNEQFF; j_call: TRBJ2-1; d_call: -; v_call: TRBV10-3; clone_size: once; cdr3_length: 13
cdr3_nt: TGTGCCAGTAGTATAAGAACAGGGTTCTATCAGCCCCAGCATTTT; cdr3_aa: CASSIRTGFYQPQHF; j_call: TRBJ1-5; d_call: -; v_call: TRBV19; clone_size: -; cdr3_length: 15
cdr3_nt: TGTGCCAGCAGTAGGGGACAGGGTAACTATGGCTACACCTTC; cdr3_aa: CASSRGQGNYGYTF; j_call: TRBJ1-2; d_call: TRBD1; v_call: TRBV6-5; clone_size: -; cdr3_length: 14
cdr3_nt: TGTGCCAGCAAGGGACTCAACTATGGCTACACCTTC; cdr3_aa: CASKGLNYGYTF; j_call: TRBJ1-2; d_call: -; v_call: TRBV6-5; clone_size: -; cdr3_length: 12
cdr3_nt: TGTGCCAGCAGCTTCGCCGGGACAGGGAACGAGCAGTACTTC; cdr3_aa: CASSFAGTGNEQYF; j_call: TRBJ2-7; d_call: TRBD1; v_call: TRBV5-5; clone_size: -; cdr3_length: 14
cdr3_nt: TGTGCCAGCAGTGTAACGGGCTACGAGCAGTACTTC; cdr3_aa: CASSVTGYEQYF; j_call: TRBJ2-7; d_call: -; v_call: TRBV2; clone_size: -; cdr3_length: 12
cdr3_nt: TGTGCCAGCTCACCAGGGCAATTATACGAGCAGTACTTC; cdr3_aa: CASSPGQLYEQYF; j_call: TRBJ2-7; d_call: -; v_call: TRBV18; clone_size: -; cdr3_length: 13
cdr3_nt: TGTGCCAGCTCCCGAAACAGGGAACCCACCTACGAGCAGTACTTC; cdr3_aa: CASSRNREPTYEQYF; j_call: TRBJ2-7; d_call: -; v_call: TRBV2; clone_size: -; cdr3_length: 15
cdr3_nt: TGTGCCAGCAGTGTTGGGGGGGGTCGGACTGAAGCTTTCTTT; cdr3_aa: CASSVGGGRTEAFF; j_call: TRBJ1-1; d_call: -; v_call: TRBV6-1; clone_size: -; cdr3_length: 14